The clone carrying this T cell receptor beta chain has only one observation. Its target is not known. The source of the sample is a study of vaccination effects on CD4 cells after COVID-19. The CDR3 length is 13 residues. Germline V lookup: CDR1 MNHNY, CDR2 SVGAGI (reference sequence). V was pared by 0 bases and J by 6 bases, with 9 bases between. CD4+ T cells were isolated after 10 days of culture. Sequencing used immunoSEQ multiplex PCR; TCRdb keeps in-frame clones, though not all of them. The table has more than 50,000 clones, over 60% seen once. The genes are TRBV6-6 and TRBJ2-7; perhaps TRBD1 as D (6 bases). The sequence was collected from a human donor who received a COVID-19 vaccine. The sequenced sample was CD4+ T cells from PBMCs cultured without peptide, obtained before COVID-19 vaccination. The CDR3 protein is CASSYSARGEQYV. The CDR3 DNA reads TGTGCCAGCAGTTACTCGGCCAGGGGCGAGCAGTACGTC.